Included here is one T cell receptor (beta chain) sequence, with context. The data originate from a study of cytomegalovirus exposure and HLA in healthy donors. The junction had 8 bases not matched to a gene; V was cut back by 0 bases and J by 3 bases. Germline CDR1 and CDR2: LGHNA and YNFKEQ. This CDR3 is built from 16 residues. 13 Jbeta primers and 60 Vbeta primers were used for the PCR. Produced via immunoSEQ multiplex PCR; TCRdb's table is partial and in-frame only. The sample has around 150,000 clones; roughly 80% are singletons. The rearrangement uses TRBV4-2 and TRBJ2-7, with TRBD1 identical over 7 bases. Sequenced sample: PBMCs. The TCR comes from a man in his late teens or twenties in good health and CMV-seropositive. This CDR3 is CASSQDTGQAFYEQYF. CDR3 DNA sequence: TGTGCCAGCAGCCAAGATACAGGACAGGCCTTCTACGAGCAGTACTTC.